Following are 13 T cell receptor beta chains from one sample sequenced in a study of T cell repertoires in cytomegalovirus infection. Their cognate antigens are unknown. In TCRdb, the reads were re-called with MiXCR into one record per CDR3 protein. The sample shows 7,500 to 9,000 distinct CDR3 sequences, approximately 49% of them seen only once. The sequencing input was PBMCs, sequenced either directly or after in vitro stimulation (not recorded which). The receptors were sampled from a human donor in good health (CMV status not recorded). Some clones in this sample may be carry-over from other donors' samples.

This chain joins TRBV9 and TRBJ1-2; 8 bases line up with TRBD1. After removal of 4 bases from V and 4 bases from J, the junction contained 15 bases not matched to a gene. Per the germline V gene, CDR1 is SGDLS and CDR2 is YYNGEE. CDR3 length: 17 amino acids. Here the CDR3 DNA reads TGTGCCAGCAGCCCGAGGACAGGGTTGTTCGGAGGCTATGGCTACACCTTC. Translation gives CASSPRTGLFGGYGYTF. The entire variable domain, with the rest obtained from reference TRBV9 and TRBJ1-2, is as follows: DSGVTQTPKHLITATGQRVTLRCSPRSGDLSVYWYQQSLDQGLQFLIQYYNGEERAKGNILERFSAQQFPDLHSELNLSSLELGDSALYFCASSPRTGLFGGYGYTFGSGTRLTVV.

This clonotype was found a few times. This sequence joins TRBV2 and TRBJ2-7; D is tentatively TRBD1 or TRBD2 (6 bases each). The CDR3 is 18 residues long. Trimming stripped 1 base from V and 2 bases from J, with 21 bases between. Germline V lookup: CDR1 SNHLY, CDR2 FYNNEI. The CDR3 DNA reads TGTGCCAGCAGTGAAGAGTTTGGGGGGCAGGTTGTTCCCTACGAGCAGTACTTC. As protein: CASSEEFGGQVVPYEQYF.

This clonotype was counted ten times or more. This CDR3 is CSVEASGGTDTQYF. CDR3 coding DNA: TGCAGCGTTGAGGCTAGCGGGGGAACAGATACGCAGTATTTT. This chain connects TRBV29-1 to TRBJ2-3; the match to TRBD2 covers 10 bases. Germline CDR1 is SQVTM and CDR2 is ANQGSEA. V lost 3 bases to trimming and J lost 3 bases; unmatched junction nucleotides: 3. CDR3 size: 14 residues.

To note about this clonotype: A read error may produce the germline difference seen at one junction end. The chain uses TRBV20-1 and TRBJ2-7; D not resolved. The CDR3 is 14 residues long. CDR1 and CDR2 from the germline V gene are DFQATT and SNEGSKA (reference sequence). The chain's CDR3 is CSSRDLGSYYEQYF. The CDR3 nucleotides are TGCAGTTCTAGAGACTTAGGTTCGTACTACGAGCAGTACTTC.

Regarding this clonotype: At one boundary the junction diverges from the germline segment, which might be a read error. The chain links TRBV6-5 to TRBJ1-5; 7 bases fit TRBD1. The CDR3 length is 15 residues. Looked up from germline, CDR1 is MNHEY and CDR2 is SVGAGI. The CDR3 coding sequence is TGTGCCACAGGCCTCCGACAGGGTAGCAATCAGCCCCAGCACTTT. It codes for CATGLRQGSNQPQHF.

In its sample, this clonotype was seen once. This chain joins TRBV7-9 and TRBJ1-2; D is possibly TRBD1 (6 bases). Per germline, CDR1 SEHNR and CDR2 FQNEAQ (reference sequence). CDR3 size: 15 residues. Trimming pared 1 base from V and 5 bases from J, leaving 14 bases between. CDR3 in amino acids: CASSLGGGQTYGYTF. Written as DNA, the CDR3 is TGTGCCAGCAGCTTAGGCGGCGGACAGACATATGGCTACACCTTC.

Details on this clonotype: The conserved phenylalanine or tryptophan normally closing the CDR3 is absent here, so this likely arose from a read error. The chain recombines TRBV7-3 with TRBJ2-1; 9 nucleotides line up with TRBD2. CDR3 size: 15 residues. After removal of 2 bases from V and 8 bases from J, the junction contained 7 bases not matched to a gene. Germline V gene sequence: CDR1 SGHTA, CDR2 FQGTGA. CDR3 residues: CASSLGPSGVYEQFV. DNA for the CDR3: TGTGCCAGCAGCTTAGGTCCTAGCGGGGTATATGAGCAGTTCGTC.

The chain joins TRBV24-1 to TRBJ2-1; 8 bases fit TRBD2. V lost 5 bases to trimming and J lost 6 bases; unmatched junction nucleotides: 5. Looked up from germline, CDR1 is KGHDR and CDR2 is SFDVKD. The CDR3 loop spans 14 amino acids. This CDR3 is CATSAGGPVNEQFF. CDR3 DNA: TGTGCCACCAGTGCGGGGGGGCCAGTCAATGAGCAGTTCTTC.

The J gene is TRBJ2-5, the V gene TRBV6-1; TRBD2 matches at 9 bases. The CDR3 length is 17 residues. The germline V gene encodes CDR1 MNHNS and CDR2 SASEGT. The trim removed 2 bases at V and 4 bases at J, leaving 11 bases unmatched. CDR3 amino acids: CASSERSRGGLSETQYF. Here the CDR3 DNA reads TGTGCCAGCAGTGAAAGGTCGCGGGGGGGCCTCTCAGAGACCCAGTACTTC.

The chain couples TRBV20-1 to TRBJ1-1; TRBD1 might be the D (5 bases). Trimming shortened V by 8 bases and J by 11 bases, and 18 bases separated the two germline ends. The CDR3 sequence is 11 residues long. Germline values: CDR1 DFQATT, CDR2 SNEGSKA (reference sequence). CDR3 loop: CSSGTDMTAFF. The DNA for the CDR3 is TGCAGTTCGGGGACGGATATGACGGCTTTCTTT.

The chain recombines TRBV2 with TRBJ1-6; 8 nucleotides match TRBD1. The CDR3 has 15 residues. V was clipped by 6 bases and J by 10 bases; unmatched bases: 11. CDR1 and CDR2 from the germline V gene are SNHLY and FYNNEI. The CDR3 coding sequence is TGTGCCAGCAGCGACAGGGGCCGCCGGTCATCACCCCTCCACTTT. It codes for CASSDRGRRSSPLHF. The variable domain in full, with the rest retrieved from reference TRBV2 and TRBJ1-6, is EPEVTQTPSHQVTQMGQEVILRCVPISNHLYFYWYRQILGQKVEFLVSFYNNEISEKSEIFDDQFSVERPDGSNFTLKIRSTKLEDSAMYFCASSDRGRRSSPLHFGNGTRLTVT.

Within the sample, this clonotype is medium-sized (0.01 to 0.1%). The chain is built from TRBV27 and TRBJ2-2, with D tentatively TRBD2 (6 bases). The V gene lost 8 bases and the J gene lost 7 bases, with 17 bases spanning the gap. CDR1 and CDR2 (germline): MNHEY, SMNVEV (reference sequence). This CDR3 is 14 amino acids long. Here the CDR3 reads CASGTSGLGGELFF. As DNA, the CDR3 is TGTGCCAGCGGGACTTCAGGGTTGGGCGGGGAGCTGTTTTTT.

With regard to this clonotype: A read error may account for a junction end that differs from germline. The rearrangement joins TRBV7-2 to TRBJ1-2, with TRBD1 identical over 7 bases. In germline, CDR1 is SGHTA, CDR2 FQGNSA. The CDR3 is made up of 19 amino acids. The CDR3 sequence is CASSLRDVTPTGFGSCYNF. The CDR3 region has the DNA TGTGCCAGCAGCTTAAGGGACGTCACTCCGACAGGGTTTGGTAGTTGCTACAACTTC. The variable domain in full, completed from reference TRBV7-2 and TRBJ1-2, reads GAGVSQSPSNKVTEKGKDVELRCDPISGHTALYWYRQSLGQGLEFLIYFQGNSAPDKSGLPSDRFSAERTGGSVSTLTIQRTQQEDSAVYLCASSLRDVTPTGFGSCYNFGSGTRLTVV.